Listed here are 32 T cell receptor beta chains from one sample, sequenced in a study of shared clonotypes between healthy human individuals. Profiled with immunoSEQ multiplex PCR; TCRdb holds only in-frame clones, not every one. Of around 2.5 million clones in the sample, more than 85% are singletons; the top ten hold more than 0.35%. Sequencing was performed on naive CD4+ T cells from PBMCs. Noted subset: CD45RA+ positively selected. All receptors derive from a man younger than 35 in good health. Some clones in this sample may be carry-over from other donors' samples.

Regarding this clone: Other DNA sequences from this sample encode an identical CDR3 as well. This chain uses TRBV5-1 with TRBJ1-1; 8 bases align to TRBD1. The CDR3 length is 13 residues. With V trimmed by 4 bases and J by 6 bases, 5 bases remained unmatched. Per the germline V gene, CDR1 is SGHRS and CDR2 is YFSETQ. This CDR3 is CASSPGQGPEAFF. Here the CDR3 DNA reads TGCGCCAGCAGCCCCGGACAGGGCCCTGAAGCTTTCTTT. Variable domain in full (rest from reference TRBV5-1 and TRBJ1-1): KAGVTQTPRYLIKTRGQQVTLSCSPISGHRSVSWYQQTPGQGLQFLFEYFSETQRNKGNFPGRFSGRQFSNSRSEMNVSTLELGDSALYLCASSPGQGPEAFFGQGTRLTVV.

This clone was seen just once. The V gene is TRBV30, the J gene TRBJ1-2, with D perhaps TRBD1 (5 bases). The CDR3 loop spans 11 amino acids. Germline lookup yields CDR1 GTSNPN and CDR2 SVGIG (reference sequence). V shed 4 bases and J shed 8 bases, with 11 bases lying between them. The CDR3 region is CAWTGYGGYTF. CDR3 in DNA: TGTGCCTGGACAGGGTACGGCGGCTACACCTTC. Full variable domain (rest looked up from reference TRBV30 and TRBJ1-2): SQTIHQWPATLVQPVGSPLSLECTVEGTSNPNLYWYRQAAGRGLQLLFYSVGIGQISSEVPQNLSASRPQDRQFILSSKKLLLSDSGFYLCAWTGYGGYTFGSGTRLTVV.

The chain is built from TRBV5-1 and TRBJ2-7; D is ambiguous. The V end was cut by 4 bases, the J end by 2 bases, with 16 bases between. The CDR3 runs 15 residues. The germline CDR1 and CDR2 sequences are SGHRS and YFSETQ. The CDR3 region is CASSHTGRVTYEQYF. In nucleotides, the CDR3 is TGCGCCAGCAGCCACACGGGTCGAGTAACCTACGAGCAGTACTTC.

V gene TRBV21-1 combines with J gene TRBJ2-7. TRBV21-1 is an annotated pseudogene. The CDR3 runs to 14 residues. The CDR3 bases are TGTGCCAGCAGCAAAGCGCTTGTTCTTTACGAGCAGTACTTC. Protein: CASSKALVLYEQYF.

A note on this clone: The sample carries other DNA sequences with the same CDR3. The rearrangement uses TRBV5-4 and TRBJ1-6; 8 nucleotides line up with TRBD1. The CDR3 loop spans 14 amino acids. V was clipped by 4 bases and J by 9 bases; unmatched bases: 6. Germline V gene lookup returns CDR1 SGHNT and CDR2 YYREEE (reference sequence). DNA of the CDR3: TGTGCCAGCAGCCCCGACAGGGGAGTTTCACCCCTCCACTTT. This sequence encodes CASSPDRGVSPLHF.

The chain is built from TRBV11-2 and TRBJ1-1; unclear D gene. The V end was cut by 7 bases, the J end by 0 bases, with 12 bases between. Germline V lookup: CDR1 SGHAT, CDR2 FQNNGV. This CDR3 has 14 residues. This CDR3 reads CASKTGSLNTEAFF. In DNA form, the CDR3 reads TGTGCCAGCAAAACCGGCAGCTTGAACACTGAAGCTTTCTTT. Drawing the rest from reference TRBV11-2 and TRBJ1-1, the complete variable domain is EAGVAQSPRYKIIEKRQSVAFWCNPISGHATLYWYQQILGQGPKLLIQFQNNGVVDDSQLPKDRFSAERLKGVDSTLKIQPAKLEDSAVYLCASKTGSLNTEAFFGQGTRLTVV.

This rearrangement joins TRBV7-6 to TRBJ2-3; D call uncertain. Per germline, CDR1 SGHVS and CDR2 FNYEAQ. V lost 5 bases and J 2 bases, leaving 2 bases between the germline ends. There are 11 residues in the CDR3. The CDR3, as DNA: TGTGCCAGCAGCAACACAGATACGCAGTATTTT. Protein: CASSNTDTQYF.

CDR3 nucleotide sequence: TGTGCCAGCAGCTTAGTTGGGAGTCCTCAGCCCCAGCATTTT. The encoded protein is CASSLVGSPQPQHF. The rearrangement joins TRBV7-9 to TRBJ1-5; no clear D gene. This CDR3 is built from 14 residues. Looked up from germline, CDR1 is SEHNR and CDR2 is FQNEAQ (reference sequence). The V end lost 1 base, the J end lost 6 bases, and 10 bases lay between the germline ends.

The chain links TRBV11-2 to TRBJ2-1; TRBD2 aligns across 10 bases. V shed 1 base and J 4 bases; nucleotides not matched to a gene: 4. Germline assignment: CDR1 SGHAT and CDR2 FQNNGV. This CDR3 is built from 16 residues. For the CDR3, the DNA is TGTGCCAGCAGCTTAGGGTGGACTAGCGGATACAATGAGCAGTTCTTC. Its protein is CASSLGWTSGYNEQFF.

Of note for this clone: Other nucleotide sequences from this sample produce the same CDR3. The gene calls are TRBV9 and TRBJ2-5; 9 bases fit TRBD2. V dropped 3 bases and J dropped 1; count of bases not matched to a gene: 1. The CDR3 has 14 amino acids. Germline values: CDR1 SGDLS, CDR2 YYNGEE. The CDR3 sequence: CASSATSGQETQYF. The CDR3 nucleotides read TGTGCCAGCAGCGCGACTAGCGGCCAAGAGACCCAGTACTTC.

The rearrangement links TRBV28 to TRBJ1-5; TRBD1 might be the D (5 bases). The CDR3 length is 14 residues. V lost 3 bases and J 3 bases, leaving 9 bases between the germline ends. Per the germline V gene, CDR1 is MDHEN and CDR2 is SYDVKM. For the CDR3, the DNA is TGTGCCAGCAGTTTGTCGGGGGACAATCAGCCCCAGCATTTT. It is translated as CASSLSGDNQPQHF.

The rearrangement uses TRBV12-5 and TRBJ2-5; the match to TRBD1 covers 11 bases. V dropped 6 bases and J dropped 5; count of bases not matched to a gene: 8. This CDR3 has 15 residues. Germline V gives CDR1 LGHNT, CDR2 FRNRAP. The CDR3 sequence: CASGLGTGGRETQYF. For the CDR3, the DNA is TGTGCTAGTGGCCTCGGGACAGGGGGACGGGAGACCCAGTACTTC.

The chain recombines TRBV9 with TRBJ2-3, with D uncertain. Deletions cut 8 bases from V and 1 base from J, with 11 bases between. This CDR3 region has 13 residues. The germline V gene has CDR1 SGDLS and CDR2 YYNGEE. CDR3 nucleotide sequence: TGTGCCAGTGCTCTTACTCGCACAGATACGCAGTATTTT. Amino acids: CASALTRTDTQYF.

The chain combines TRBV11-3 with TRBJ2-1; D is perhaps TRBD1 or TRBD2 (7 bases each). CDR3 length equals 14 residues. Germline V gives CDR1 SGHNT, CDR2 YENEEA. The ends were cut back, 5 bases at V and 8 bases at J, with 16 bases in the middle. CDR3 DNA: TGTGCCAGCAGCCTAGGGTCAGGGGGGGATGAGCAGTTCTTC. Its protein product is CASSLGSGGDEQFF.

The chain uses TRBV5-1 and TRBJ2-3; D is possibly TRBD1 or TRBD2 (5 bases each). The CDR3 consists of 15 residues. V lost 4 bases to trimming and J lost 0 bases, with 12 bases between them. CDR1 and CDR2 (germline): SGHRS, YFSETQ. The CDR3, as DNA: TGCGCCAGCAGCCTCCGGGACGGTAGCACAGATACGCAGTATTTT. Encoded protein: CASSLRDGSTDTQYF. The full variable domain, with the rest looked up from reference TRBV5-1 and TRBJ2-3, is KAGVTQTPRYLIKTRGQQVTLSCSPISGHRSVSWYQQTPGQGLQFLFEYFSETQRNKGNFPGRFSGRQFSNSRSEMNVSTLELGDSALYLCASSLRDGSTDTQYFGPGTRLTVL.

Comment on this clone: The same CDR3 arises from other DNA sequences in this sample as well. V gene TRBV7-2 combines with J gene TRBJ2-7; D is undetermined. The CDR3 length is 14 residues. From germline, CDR1 is SGHTA and CDR2 FQGNSA. The V and J ends lost 1 base and 1 base respectively, with 8 bases between them. The CDR3 DNA reads TGTGCCAGCAGCTTAGAATCCGGTTCCTACGAGCAGTACTTC. Its translation is CASSLESGSYEQYF.

This rearrangement joins TRBV5-4 to TRBJ2-7; D is unclear. Germline CDR1 is SGHNT and CDR2 is YYREEE (reference sequence). This CDR3 is 15 amino acids long. V was clipped by 3 bases and J by 0 bases, with 13 bases between them. CDR3 sequence: CASSSGRARSYEQYF. CDR3 nucleotides: TGTGCCAGCAGCTCTGGTAGGGCCCGCTCCTACGAGCAGTACTTC.

The gene calls are TRBV28 and TRBJ2-3; TRBD2 matches 9 bases. Germline V gives CDR1 MDHEN, CDR2 SYDVKM. V shed 2 bases and J 2 bases; nucleotides not matched to a gene: 2. The CDR3 runs 15 residues. The CDR3 region has the DNA TGTGCCAGCAGTTTAGCGGGAGGGAACACAGATACGCAGTATTTT. This encodes CASSLAGGNTDTQYF.

As concerns this clone: This CDR3 is also generated by other DNA sequences in the sample. The rearrangement joins TRBV6-5 to TRBJ2-7; D may match TRBD1 or TRBD2 (5 bases each). Trimming stripped 8 bases from V and 3 bases from J, with 8 bases between. The CDR3 length is 11 residues. The V gene's germline CDR1 is MNHEY and CDR2 SVGAGI. CDR3 region: CASGTSYEQYF. The DNA for the CDR3 is TGTGCCAGCGGGACCAGCTACGAGCAGTACTTC.

The chain carries TRBV4-2 and TRBJ1-2, with TRBD1 as a possible D gene (5 bases). CDR1 and CDR2 from the germline V gene are LGHNA and YNFKEQ. Trimming shortened V by 4 bases and J by 0 bases, and 18 bases separated the two germline ends. The CDR3 spans 17 residues. The CDR3 DNA is TGTGCCAGCAGCCGAATGACGGGGACGGAAGCTAACTATGGCTACACCTTC. Translating it yields CASSRMTGTEANYGYTF.

V gene TRBV19 combines with J gene TRBJ2-7; no reliable D call. The CDR3 runs 15 residues. Germline V gene lookup returns CDR1 LNHDA and CDR2 SQIVND (reference sequence). V gave up 0 bases and J gave up 3 bases, with 12 bases separating them. The CDR3 is CASSIDLTRSYEQYF. DNA of the CDR3: TGTGCCAGTAGTATAGATCTAACACGGAGCTACGAGCAGTACTTC.

The V and J genes are TRBV6-5 and TRBJ1-6; maybe TRBD1 (5 bases). Trimming stripped 3 bases from V and 7 bases from J, with 13 bases between. From germline, CDR1 is MNHEY and CDR2 SVGAGI. This CDR3 contains 15 residues. CDR3 coding DNA: TGTGCCAGCAGTTATGAGGGGATAAGAAATTCACCCCTCCACTTT. This translates into CASSYEGIRNSPLHF.

The gene calls are TRBV2 and TRBJ2-7; 7 positions match TRBD2. V dropped 4 bases and J dropped 2; count of bases not matched to a gene: 5. Looked up from germline, CDR1 is SNHLY and CDR2 is FYNNEI. The CDR3 runs 14 residues. CDR3 sequence (DNA): TGTGCCAGCAGTGCCGGGACTACACCCTACGAGCAGTACTTC. This translates into CASSAGTTPYEQYF. The variable domain in full, with the rest retrieved from reference TRBV2 and TRBJ2-7, is EPEVTQTPSHQVTQMGQEVILRCVPISNHLYFYWYRQILGQKVEFLVSFYNNEISEKSEIFDDQFSVERPDGSNFTLKIRSTKLEDSAMYFCASSAGTTPYEQYFGPGTRLTVT.

As concerns this clone: One junction end does not reproduce the germline sequence, and a read error may be involved. The chain is built from TRBV7-2 and TRBJ2-7, with D possibly matching TRBD2 (6 bases). This CDR3 spans 12 amino acids. From germline, CDR1 is SGHTA and CDR2 FQGNSA. Written as DNA, the CDR3 is TGTGCCAGCAGCTTAACGGCTAGCGCACTCATCTTC. Translated: CASSLTASALIF.

This chain connects TRBV5-1 to TRBJ1-1; 8 bases align to TRBD1. The length of the CDR3 is 13 residues. Per germline, CDR1 SGHRS and CDR2 YFSETQ. J lost 7 bases, V lost 4 bases, and 6 bases had no gene match. The CDR3 reads CASSPGQGNEAFF. The DNA for the CDR3 is TGCGCCAGCAGCCCAGGACAGGGAAATGAAGCTTTCTTT.

The V and J genes are TRBV18 and TRBJ2-5; unclear D gene. There are 16 residues in the CDR3. Deletions cut 2 bases from V and 5 bases from J, with 18 bases between. Germline V CDR1 and CDR2: KGHSH, LQKENI. The CDR3: CASSPNSSPGRETQYF. In nucleotides, the CDR3 is TGTGCCAGCTCACCAAACAGCTCACCAGGACGGGAGACCCAGTACTTC.

Concerning this clone itself: Mismatch with germline at one junction end may stem from a read error. This sample also contains other DNA sequences that code for the same CDR3. The chain carries TRBV13 and TRBJ2-7; D could derive from TRBD1 or TRBD2 (5 bases each). The germline V gene encodes CDR1 PRHDT and CDR2 FYEKMQ (reference sequence). The CDR3 is 14 residues long. CDR3 in amino acids: CASSPGATPYEQYF. For the CDR3, the DNA is TGCGCCAGCAGCCCCGGGGCCACCCCCTACGAGCAGTACTTC.

The chain couples TRBV9 to TRBJ1-6; D unresolved. The CDR3 length is 12 residues. Germline V lookup: CDR1 SGDLS, CDR2 YYNGEE. Trimming left V 2 bases short and J 4 bases short, with 1 base between. CDR3 DNA sequence: TGTGCCAGCAGCGTGTATAATTCACCCCTCCACTTT. Its translation: CASSVYNSPLHF.

V gene TRBV11-2 combines with J gene TRBJ2-7; D is possibly TRBD2 (6 bases). Germline CDR1 reads SGHAT; CDR2 reads FQNNGV. The CDR3 is 17 amino acids. V was shortened by 1 base and J by 2 bases, with 18 bases between the two germline ends. The CDR3 DNA follows: TGTGCCAGCAGCTTAGCCCCTCGGGACTTAAAGCCCTACGAGCAGTACTTC. Its protein product is CASSLAPRDLKPYEQYF. The variable domain in full, completed from reference TRBV11-2 and TRBJ2-7, reads EAGVAQSPRYKIIEKRQSVAFWCNPISGHATLYWYQQILGQGPKLLIQFQNNGVVDDSQLPKDRFSAERLKGVDSTLKIQPAKLEDSAVYLCASSLAPRDLKPYEQYFGPGTRLTVT.

This chain links TRBV30 with TRBJ1-5; unclear D gene. Germline-derived CDR1 and CDR2 are GTSNPN and SVGIG (reference sequence). V lost 1 base, J lost 3 bases, and 7 bases lay in between. The CDR3 has 13 amino acids. Here the CDR3 DNA reads TGTGCCTGGAGTGGGTCGGACAATCAGCCCCAGCATTTT. Encoded protein: CAWSGSDNQPQHF.

This clone has just one count. The chain couples TRBV28 to TRBJ2-7; 7 bases agree with TRBD1. Trimming cost V 9 bases and J 4 bases; bases outside gene matches: 9. Germline V gene data show CDR1 as MDHEN and CDR2 as SYDVKM. The CDR3 spans 13 residues. CDR3 DNA sequence: TGTGCCAGTGCGACAGGGACGGGTTACGAGCAGTACTTC. Its protein is CASATGTGYEQYF.

The CDR3 spells CASSLQGPHSGNTIYF. As DNA, the CDR3 is TGTGCCAGCTCACTACAGGGACCCCACTCTGGAAACACCATATATTTT. V and J are TRBV18 and TRBJ1-3; tentative D call: TRBD1 (6 bases). The CDR3 loop spans 16 amino acids. Trimming left V 4 bases short and J 0 bases short, with 13 bases between. CDR1 KGHSH and CDR2 LQKENI come from the germline V gene. Variable domain in full (rest from reference TRBV18 and TRBJ1-3): NAGVMQNPRHLVRRRGQEARLRCSPMKGHSHVYWYRQLPEEGLKFMVYLQKENIIDESGMPKERFSAEFPKEGPSILRIQQVVRGDSAAYFCASSLQGPHSGNTIYFGEGSWLTVV.